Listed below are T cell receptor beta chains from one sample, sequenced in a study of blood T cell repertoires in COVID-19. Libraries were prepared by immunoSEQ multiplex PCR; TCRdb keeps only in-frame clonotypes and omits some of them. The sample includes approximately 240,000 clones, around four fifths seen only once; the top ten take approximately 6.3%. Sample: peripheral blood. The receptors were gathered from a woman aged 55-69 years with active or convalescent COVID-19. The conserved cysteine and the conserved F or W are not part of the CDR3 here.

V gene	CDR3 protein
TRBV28	ASSSGQGGEKLF
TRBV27	ASSLWRMRTSGRNEQF
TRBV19	ASSVSGTGADEQY
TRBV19	ASSLGHNQPQH
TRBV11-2	ASSPGTGRRSPLH
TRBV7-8	ASSLELANTEAF
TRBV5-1	ASSLNPDRGGDYGYT
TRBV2	ASRDPGTSGKETQY
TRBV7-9	ASSKQGVTNSPLH
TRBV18	ASSQQGENTEAF